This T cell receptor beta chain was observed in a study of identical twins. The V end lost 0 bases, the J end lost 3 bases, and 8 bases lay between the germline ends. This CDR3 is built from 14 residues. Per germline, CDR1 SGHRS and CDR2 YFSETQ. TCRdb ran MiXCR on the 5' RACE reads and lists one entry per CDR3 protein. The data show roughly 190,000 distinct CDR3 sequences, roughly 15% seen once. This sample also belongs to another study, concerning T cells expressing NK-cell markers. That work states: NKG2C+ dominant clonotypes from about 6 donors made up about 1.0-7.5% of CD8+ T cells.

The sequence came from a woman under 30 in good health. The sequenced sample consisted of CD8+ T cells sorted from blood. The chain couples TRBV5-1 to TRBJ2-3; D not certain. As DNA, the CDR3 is TGCGCCAGCAGCTTGGGAGTTCGTACAGATACGCAGTATTTT. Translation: CASSLGVRTDTQYF.